The next 25 T cell receptor beta chains were all read from a single sample in a study of technical replicates of blood from several donors. Generated by immunoSEQ multiplex PCR, the TCRdb table keeps only in-frame clones and is missing some. The repertoire consists of about 88,000 clones, with 80% to 95% occurring once and the leading ten covering about 0.24%. Sequencing was done on a sample of T cells isolated from PBMCs. The receptor set was obtained from a human donor in good health.

The chain combines TRBV18 with TRBJ1-5; the D gene is possibly TRBD1 (6 bases). There are 13 residues in the CDR3. Trimming stripped 4 bases from V and 11 bases from J, with 15 bases between. Germline CDR1 is KGHSH and CDR2 is LQKENI. In DNA form, the CDR3 reads TGTGCCAGCTCACGTAACAGGGAATGGACCCAGCATTTT. Its protein is CASSRNREWTQHF. Together with reference TRBV18 and TRBJ1-5, the CDR3 gives the full variable domain: NAGVMQNPRHLVRRRGQEARLRCSPMKGHSHVYWYRQLPEEGLKFMVYLQKENIIDESGMPKERFSAEFPKEGPSILRIQQVVRGDSAAYFCASSRNREWTQHFGDGTRLSIL.

This chain uses TRBV6-5 with TRBJ1-5; tentative D call: TRBD1 (6 bases). The length of the CDR3 is 15 residues. Germline V CDR1 and CDR2: MNHEY, SVGAGI. Trimming shortened V by 2 bases and J by 2 bases, and 10 bases separated the two germline ends. The CDR3 nucleotides are TGTGCCAGCAGTTACGACAGGTTGGGCAATCAGCCCCAGCATTTT. Protein sequence: CASSYDRLGNQPQHF.

V usage is TRBV19 and J usage is TRBJ2-1; 10 positions agree with TRBD2. CDR1 is LNHDA and CDR2 is SQIVND in the germline V gene (reference sequence). This CDR3 comprises 17 residues. The V segment lost 3 bases and the J segment 8 bases; nucleotides outside the gene matches: 13. CDR3 sequence reads: CASSMSLSGRRGDEQFF. As DNA, the CDR3 is TGTGCCAGTAGTATGTCACTTAGCGGGAGGAGGGGCGATGAGCAGTTCTTC.

The chain joins TRBV27 to TRBJ2-4; a weak D match, TRBD2 (6 bases). V lost 4 bases and J lost 9, with 13 bases in between. There are 13 residues in the CDR3. Germline CDR1 MNHEY, CDR2 SMNVEV (reference sequence). The CDR3 loop is CASSWDWAGIQYF. CDR3 nucleotides: TGTGCCAGCAGTTGGGACTGGGCCGGCATTCAGTACTTC.

The CDR3 is CASSFETSGRPLEQYF. The CDR3 coding sequence is TGTGCCAGCAGTTTCGAGACTAGCGGGAGGCCCCTCGAGCAGTACTTC. The chain carries TRBV28 and TRBJ2-7; 13 positions agree with TRBD2. CDR1 is MDHEN and CDR2 is SYDVKM in the germline V gene. V lost 3 bases, J lost 6 bases, and 8 bases stayed unmatched. The CDR3 spans 16 residues. The full variable domain, with the rest looked up from reference TRBV28 and TRBJ2-7, is DVKVTQSSRYLVKRTGEKVFLECVQDMDHENMFWYRQDPGLGLRLIYFSYDVKMKEKGDIPEGYSVSREKKERFSLILESASTNQTSMYLCASSFETSGRPLEQYFGPGTRLTVT.

The chain employs TRBV5-1 and TRBJ1-3, with D possibly being TRBD1 (6 bases). The length of the CDR3 is 15 residues. Germline V gene data show CDR1 as SGHRS and CDR2 as YFSETQ. V lost 4 bases to trimming and J lost 4 bases, with 15 bases between them. As DNA, the CDR3 is TGCGCCAGCAGCCCCATCACAGGGTCCGGAAACACCATATATTTT. Protein sequence: CASSPITGSGNTIYF. Filled out from reference TRBV5-1 and TRBJ1-3, the complete variable domain reads KAGVTQTPRYLIKTRGQQVTLSCSPISGHRSVSWYQQTPGQGLQFLFEYFSETQRNKGNFPGRFSGRQFSNSRSEMNVSTLELGDSALYLCASSPITGSGNTIYFGEGSWLTVV.

This sequence joins TRBV11-3 and TRBJ2-1; TRBD1 matches 8 bases. The CDR3 has 16 residues. Germline V gene data show CDR1 as SGHNT and CDR2 as YENEEA. The V and J ends lost 5 bases and 7 bases, in that order; junction bases with no gene match: 13. CDR3 sequence reads: CASSPPGGRGRNEQFF. CDR3 in DNA: TGTGCCAGCAGCCCTCCCGGCGGCAGGGGGCGGAATGAGCAGTTCTTC.

This clone showed up just once. The rearrangement links TRBV27 to TRBJ2-2; tentatively, D is TRBD2 (6 bases). The germline V and J ends were trimmed by 5 bases and 4 bases, with 11 bases remaining between them. This CDR3 comprises 14 residues. CDR1 is MNHEY, CDR2 SMNVEV, per germline (reference sequence). Written as DNA, the CDR3 is TGTGCCAGCAGTGCTACGACTAGCACCGGGGAGCTGTTTTTT. Its protein product is CASSATTSTGELFF.

A few counts support this clone. The chain couples TRBV7-3 to TRBJ2-2, with TRBD2 identical over 14 bases. This CDR3 region has 16 residues. CDR1 SGHTA and CDR2 FQGTGA come from the germline V gene. V was clipped by 4 bases and J by 7 bases; unmatched bases: 5. CDR3 residues: CASSSLTSGGVGELFF. The DNA of the CDR3 is TGTGCCAGCAGCTCGCTGACTAGCGGGGGGGTCGGGGAGCTGTTTTTT.

The CDR3 loop reads CASSEYLAGEQYF. In nucleotides, the CDR3 is TGTGCCAGCAGTGAATACCTAGCGGGCGAGCAGTACTTC. The chain carries TRBV2 and TRBJ2-7, with 8 nucleotides matching TRBD2. The trim removed 2 bases at V and 6 bases at J, leaving 3 bases unmatched. CDR3 length equals 13 residues. Germline CDR1 is SNHLY and CDR2 is FYNNEI.

J is TRBJ2-5 and V is TRBV11-3; 9 bases are a match to TRBD1. The CDR3 is 17 amino acids. Losses at the gene ends were 2 bases for V and 4 bases for J; bases not matched to a gene: 11. The germline gives CDR1 SGHNT, CDR2 YENEEA. The CDR3 nucleotides are TGTGCCAGCAGCTTATCGCGATTTGGGACAGGGCCAGAGACCCAGTACTTC. This translates into CASSLSRFGTGPETQYF.

The chain uses TRBV5-1 and TRBJ2-7; a possible D gene is TRBD1 (6 bases). The V gene lost 4 bases and the J gene lost 1 base, with 9 bases spanning the gap. The CDR3 runs to 13 residues. Germline CDR1 SGHRS, CDR2 YFSETQ. In nucleotides, the CDR3 is TGCGCCAGCAGCCCGAGGGGGTCCTACGAGCAGTACTTC. Its translation: CASSPRGSYEQYF.

The V gene is TRBV9, the J gene TRBJ2-2, with TRBD1 as a possible D gene (6 bases). Germline V gives CDR1 SGDLS, CDR2 YYNGEE. There are 16 residues in the CDR3. Between the trimmed V and J ends, which lost 1 base and 1 base, there was a span of 11 bases. The CDR3 region is CASSVRGTVNTGELFF. The CDR3 DNA reads TGTGCCAGCAGCGTAAGGGGGACGGTGAACACCGGGGAGCTGTTTTTT.

This sequence joins TRBV11-2 and TRBJ2-1; possibly TRBD2 for D (5 bases). The germline gives CDR1 SGHAT, CDR2 FQNNGV. Deletions cut 11 bases from V and 8 bases from J, with 22 bases between. The length of the CDR3 is 14 residues. CDR3 region: CADRRAGLTHEQFF. The CDR3 bases are TGTGCCGACCGGCGGGCCGGTCTGACCCATGAGCAGTTCTTC.

The J gene is TRBJ2-7, the V gene TRBV11-2, with D uncertain. Germline V gene lookup returns CDR1 SGHAT and CDR2 FQNNGV. The CDR3 totals 13 residues. V was trimmed by 1 base and J by 3 bases, leaving 7 bases between them. The CDR3 DNA reads as TGTGCCAGCAGCTTAGGCCCCAGCTACGAGCAGTACTTC. Translated, it gives CASSLGPSYEQYF.

The J gene is TRBJ1-3, the V gene TRBV19; TRBD1 agrees at 10 bases. V was pared by 8 bases and J by 0 bases, with 4 bases of the junction left unmatched. Per germline, CDR1 LNHDA and CDR2 SQIVND (reference sequence). The CDR3 is 15 amino acids. For the CDR3, the DNA is TGTGCCAGTCGGGACAGGGGAAGCTCTGGAAACACCATATATTTT. Translation: CASRDRGSSGNTIYF.

This chain links TRBV6-6 with TRBJ2-3; possibly TRBD1 for D (6 bases). Between the trimmed V and J ends, which lost 7 bases and 4 bases, there was a span of 18 bases. In germline, CDR1 is MNHNY, CDR2 SVGAGI (reference sequence). This CDR3 region has 15 residues. The CDR3 coding sequence is TGTGCCAGCATATACAGGGTCATCCCCCCAGATACGCAGTATTTT. Amino acids: CASIYRVIPPDTQYF.

This chain uses TRBV4-1 with TRBJ2-5; TRBD2 aligns across 11 bases. This CDR3 comprises 17 residues. V shed 6 bases, J shed 5 bases, and the junction held 14 bases outside the gene matches. Per germline, CDR1 MGHRA and CDR2 YSYEKL. As DNA, the CDR3 is TGCGCCAGCAGGCAGGGAGGGACTAGCGGCCCAGGGGAGACCCAGTACTTC. Protein: CASRQGGTSGPGETQYF.

The rearrangement links TRBV14 to TRBJ2-1; D is possibly TRBD1 (6 bases). The CDR3 loop spans 19 amino acids. Trimming left V 4 bases short and J 1 base short, with 23 bases between. The V gene's germline CDR1 is SGHDN and CDR2 FVKESK. The chain's CDR3 is CASSPRDRDRLSSYNEQFF. CDR3 coding DNA: TGTGCCAGCAGCCCTCGCGACCGAGACAGGTTAAGTTCCTACAATGAGCAGTTCTTC.

This chain joins TRBV10-2 and TRBJ2-3, with a tentative D call TRBD2 (5 bases). Germline V gives CDR1 WSHSY, CDR2 SAAADI. The CDR3 contains 15 residues. The V gene lost 3 bases and the J gene lost 9 bases, with 19 bases spanning the gap. CDR3: CASSDHSDPYLTQYF. Written as DNA, the CDR3 is TGCGCCAGCAGTGACCATAGCGACCCCTATTTGACGCAGTATTTT.

The J gene is TRBJ1-2, the V gene TRBV5-1; 9 positions agree with TRBD1. With V trimmed by 1 base and J by 4 bases, 8 bases remained unmatched. Germline V lookup: CDR1 SGHRS, CDR2 YFSETQ. The CDR3 loop spans 16 amino acids. CDR3 bases: TGCGCCAGCAGCTTGTTAAGGACAGGGGAGGGCTATGGCTACACCTTC. This encodes CASSLLRTGEGYGYTF.

V and J are TRBV5-1 and TRBJ2-7; D unclear. From germline, CDR1 is SGHRS and CDR2 YFSETQ. This CDR3 is 13 amino acids long. V was cut by 0 bases and J by 1 base, with 5 bases left in between. This chain's CDR3 is CASSLGVSYEQYF. CDR3 nucleotide sequence: TGCGCCAGCAGCTTGGGAGTTTCCTACGAGCAGTACTTC.

This sequence joins TRBV28 and TRBJ1-1; 8 bases are shared with TRBD1. CDR3 size: 16 residues. Germline lookup yields CDR1 MDHEN and CDR2 SYDVKM. V lost 4 bases and J lost 0; bases outside the gene matches: 7. CDR3 coding DNA: TGTGCCAGCAGTTGGGACTACAGGGGGATGAACACTGAAGCTTTCTTT. It codes for CASSWDYRGMNTEAFF.

The V call is TRBV6-5, the J call TRBJ2-1, with a tentative D call TRBD1 (5 bases). CDR1 MNHEY and CDR2 SVGAGI come from the germline V gene. The CDR3 length is 15 residues. Trimming removed 4 bases at V and 4 bases at J, with 14 bases between. Here the CDR3 reads CASSSIIRGYNEQFF. The CDR3 DNA is TGTGCCAGCAGTTCCATTATAAGGGGATACAATGAGCAGTTCTTC.

The genes are TRBV27 and TRBJ2-3, with D maybe TRBD1 (6 bases). The CDR3 totals 14 residues. Trimming shortened V by 3 bases and J by 2 bases, and 9 bases separated the two germline ends. Germline CDR1 is MNHEY and CDR2 is SMNVEV (reference sequence). CDR3 sequence: CASSLGQTTDTQYF. The CDR3 nucleotides are TGTGCCAGCAGTTTGGGACAAACCACAGATACGCAGTATTTT.